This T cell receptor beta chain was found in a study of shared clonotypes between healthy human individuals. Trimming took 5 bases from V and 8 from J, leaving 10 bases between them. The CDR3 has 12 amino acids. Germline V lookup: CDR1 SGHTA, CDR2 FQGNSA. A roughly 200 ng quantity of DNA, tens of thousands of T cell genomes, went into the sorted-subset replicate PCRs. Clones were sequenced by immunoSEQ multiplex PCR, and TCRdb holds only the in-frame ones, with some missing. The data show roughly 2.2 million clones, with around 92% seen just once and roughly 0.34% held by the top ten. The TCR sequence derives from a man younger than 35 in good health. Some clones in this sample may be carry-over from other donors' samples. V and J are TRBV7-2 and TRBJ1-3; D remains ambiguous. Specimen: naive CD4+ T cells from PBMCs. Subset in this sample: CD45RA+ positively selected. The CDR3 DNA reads TGTGCCAGCAGCCATCCCCGGTACACCATATATTTT. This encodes CASSHPRYTIYF. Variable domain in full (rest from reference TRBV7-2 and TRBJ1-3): GAGVSQSPSNKVTEKGKDVELRCDPISGHTALYWYRQSLGQGLEFLIYFQGNSAPDKSGLPSDRFSAERTGGSVSTLTIQRTQQEDSAVYLCASSHPRYTIYFGEGSWLTVV.